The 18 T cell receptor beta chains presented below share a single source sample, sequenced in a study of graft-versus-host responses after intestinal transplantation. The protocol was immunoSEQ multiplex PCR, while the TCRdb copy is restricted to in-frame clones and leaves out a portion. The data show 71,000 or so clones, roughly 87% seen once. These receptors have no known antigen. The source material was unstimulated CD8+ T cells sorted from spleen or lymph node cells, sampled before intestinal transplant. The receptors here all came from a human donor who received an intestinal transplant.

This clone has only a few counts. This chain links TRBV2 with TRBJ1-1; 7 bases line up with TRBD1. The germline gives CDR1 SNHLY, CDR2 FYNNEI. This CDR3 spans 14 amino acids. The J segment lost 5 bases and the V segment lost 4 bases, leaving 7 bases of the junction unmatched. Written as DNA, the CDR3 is TGTGCCAGCAGTGTAGAGACAGGGAGAACTGAAGCTTTCTTT. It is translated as CASSVETGRTEAFF.

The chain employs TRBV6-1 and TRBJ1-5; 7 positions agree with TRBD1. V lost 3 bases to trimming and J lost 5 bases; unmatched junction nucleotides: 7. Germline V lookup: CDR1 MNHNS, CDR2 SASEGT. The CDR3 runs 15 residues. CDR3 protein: CASSDRDRFYQPQHF. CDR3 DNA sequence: TGTGCCAGCAGTGACCGGGACAGATTTTATCAGCCCCAGCATTTT.

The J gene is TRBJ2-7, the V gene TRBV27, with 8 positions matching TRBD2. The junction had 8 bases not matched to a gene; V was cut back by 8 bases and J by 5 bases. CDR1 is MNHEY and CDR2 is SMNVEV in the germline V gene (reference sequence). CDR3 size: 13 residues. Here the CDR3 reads CASSWTGGDEQYF. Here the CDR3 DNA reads TGTGCCAGCTCCTGGACGGGGGGGGACGAGCAGTACTTC.

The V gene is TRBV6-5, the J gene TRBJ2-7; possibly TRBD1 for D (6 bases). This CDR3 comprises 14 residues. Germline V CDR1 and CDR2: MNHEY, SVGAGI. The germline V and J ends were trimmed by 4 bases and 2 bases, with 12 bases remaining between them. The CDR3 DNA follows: TGTGCCAGCAGTTCCCTGGACAGCACCTACGAGCAGTACTTC. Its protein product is CASSSLDSTYEQYF.

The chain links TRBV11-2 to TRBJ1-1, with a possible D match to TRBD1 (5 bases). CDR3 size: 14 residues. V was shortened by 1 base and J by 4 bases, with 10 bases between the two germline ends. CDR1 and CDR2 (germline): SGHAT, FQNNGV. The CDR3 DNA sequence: TGTGCCAGCAGCTTAGTGGGGGGTGGCACTGAAGCTTTCTTT. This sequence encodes CASSLVGGGTEAFF.

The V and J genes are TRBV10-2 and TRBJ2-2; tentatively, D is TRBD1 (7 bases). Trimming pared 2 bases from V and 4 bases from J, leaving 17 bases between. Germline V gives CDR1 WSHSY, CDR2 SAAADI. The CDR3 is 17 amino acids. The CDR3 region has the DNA TGCGCCAGCAGTGAGCCTTGGAGGGGGCCGGGCACCGGGGAGCTGTTTTTT. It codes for CASSEPWRGPGTGELFF.

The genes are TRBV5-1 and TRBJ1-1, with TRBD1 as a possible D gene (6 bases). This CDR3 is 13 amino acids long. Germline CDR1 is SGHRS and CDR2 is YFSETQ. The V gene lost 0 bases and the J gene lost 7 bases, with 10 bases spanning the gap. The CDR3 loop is CASSLGWTDEAFF. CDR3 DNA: TGCGCCAGCAGCTTGGGGTGGACAGATGAAGCTTTCTTT.

CDR3 DNA: TGTGCCAGCAGCTTTGGGACAGGGTCTGAAAAACTGTTTTTT. Translating it yields CASSFGTGSEKLFF. The chain has TRBV5-6 and TRBJ1-4; TRBD1 aligns across 9 bases. CDR1 and CDR2 from the germline V gene are SGHDT and YYEEEE. This CDR3 comprises 14 residues. With 2 bases clipped from V and 7 bases from J, the junction kept 3 bases outside the gene matches.

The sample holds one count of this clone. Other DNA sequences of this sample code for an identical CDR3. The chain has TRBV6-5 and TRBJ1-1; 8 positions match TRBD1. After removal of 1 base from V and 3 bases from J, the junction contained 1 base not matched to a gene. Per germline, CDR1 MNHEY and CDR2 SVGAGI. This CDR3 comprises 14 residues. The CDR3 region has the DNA TGTGCCAGCAGTTACTACAGGGGGGACACTGAAGCTTTCTTT. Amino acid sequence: CASSYYRGDTEAFF.

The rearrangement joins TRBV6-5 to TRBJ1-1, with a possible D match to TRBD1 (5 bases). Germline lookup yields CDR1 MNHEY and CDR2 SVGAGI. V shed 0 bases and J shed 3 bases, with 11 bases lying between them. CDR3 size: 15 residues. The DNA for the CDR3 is TGTGCCAGCAGTTACTCGGGGCAGCCTTACACTGAAGCTTTCTTT. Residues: CASSYSGQPYTEAFF.

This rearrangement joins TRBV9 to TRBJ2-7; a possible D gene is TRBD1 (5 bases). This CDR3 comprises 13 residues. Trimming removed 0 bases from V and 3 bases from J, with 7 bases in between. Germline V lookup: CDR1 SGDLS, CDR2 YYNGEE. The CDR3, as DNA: TGTGCCAGCAGCGTAGAGGACAACTACGAGCAGTACTTC. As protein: CASSVEDNYEQYF. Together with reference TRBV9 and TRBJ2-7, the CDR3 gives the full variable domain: DSGVTQTPKHLITATGQRVTLRCSPRSGDLSVYWYQQSLDQGLQFLIQYYNGEERAKGNILERFSAQQFPDLHSELNLSSLELGDSALYFCASSVEDNYEQYFGPGTRLTVT.

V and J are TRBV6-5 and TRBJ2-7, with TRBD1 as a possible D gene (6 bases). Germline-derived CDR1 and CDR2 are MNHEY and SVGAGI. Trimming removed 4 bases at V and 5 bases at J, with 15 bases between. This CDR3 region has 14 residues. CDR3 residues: CASSFLDRYNEQYF. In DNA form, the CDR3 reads TGTGCCAGCAGTTTCTTAGACAGGTACAACGAGCAGTACTTC.

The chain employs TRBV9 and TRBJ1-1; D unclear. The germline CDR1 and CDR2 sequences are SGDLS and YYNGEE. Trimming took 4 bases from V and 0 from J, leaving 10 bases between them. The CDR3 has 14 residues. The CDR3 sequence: CASSPRGLNTEAFF. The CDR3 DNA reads TGTGCCAGCAGCCCCCGCGGGCTGAACACTGAAGCTTTCTTT.

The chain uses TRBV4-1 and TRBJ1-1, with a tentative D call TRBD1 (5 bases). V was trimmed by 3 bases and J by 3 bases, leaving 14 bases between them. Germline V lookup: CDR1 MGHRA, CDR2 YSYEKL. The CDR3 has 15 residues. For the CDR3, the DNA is TGCGCCAGCAGCCATTTGTGGGGCATGGACACTGAAGCTTTCTTT. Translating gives CASSHLWGMDTEAFF.

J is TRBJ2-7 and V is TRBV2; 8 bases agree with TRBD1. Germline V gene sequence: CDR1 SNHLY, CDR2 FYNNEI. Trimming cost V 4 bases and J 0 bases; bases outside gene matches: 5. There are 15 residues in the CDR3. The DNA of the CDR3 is TGTGCCAGCAGTGCCGGGACAGGCAGCTCCTACGAGCAGTACTTC. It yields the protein CASSAGTGSSYEQYF.

CDR3 DNA: TGCAGCGTTGAAGGCTACCACCTAGGGAACACTGAAGCTTTCTTT. Translated: CSVEGYHLGNTEAFF. The V and J genes are TRBV29-1 and TRBJ1-1; D not certain. Germline values: CDR1 SQVTM, CDR2 ANQGSEA. The CDR3 is 15 amino acids. V was shortened by 1 base and J by 1 base, with 13 bases between the two germline ends.

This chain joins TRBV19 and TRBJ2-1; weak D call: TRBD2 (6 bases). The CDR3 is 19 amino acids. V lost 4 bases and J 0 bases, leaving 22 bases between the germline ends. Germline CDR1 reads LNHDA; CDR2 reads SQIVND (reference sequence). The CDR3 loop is CASSTGGASTENSYNEQFF. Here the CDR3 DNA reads TGTGCCAGTAGTACAGGAGGGGCCTCCACCGAAAACTCCTACAATGAGCAGTTCTTC.

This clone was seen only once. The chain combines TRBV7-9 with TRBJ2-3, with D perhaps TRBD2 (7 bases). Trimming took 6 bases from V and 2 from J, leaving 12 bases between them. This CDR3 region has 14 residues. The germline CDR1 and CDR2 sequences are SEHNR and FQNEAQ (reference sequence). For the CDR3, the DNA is TGTGCCAGCAGGGGCGGGGGCCCCACAGATACGCAGTATTTT. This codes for CASRGGGPTDTQYF.